The 6 T cell receptor beta chains given below trace back to one sample, sequenced in a study of regulatory and conventional T cells in RAG deficiency. Method: immunoSEQ multiplex PCR; TCRdb's copy keeps in-frame clones and lacks some. The sample carries around 37,000 clones, around 89% recorded once. These data were also reused for a study on regulatory T cells. From that paper: The PCR used 52 TRBV and 13 TRBJ primers.

Material for sequencing was CD8+ T cells sorted from blood. Receptors originate from a human donor in good health.

The chain carries TRBV5-1 and TRBJ2-3; TRBD1 aligns across 7 bases. This CDR3 comprises 15 residues. V lost 3 bases to trimming and J lost 2 bases; unmatched junction nucleotides: 6. CDR1 and CDR2 (germline): SGHRS, YFSETQ. The CDR3: CASSYRDSPTDTQYF. CDR3 nucleotide sequence: TGCGCCAGCAGCTACCGGGACAGTCCCACAGATACGCAGTATTTT.

The V gene is TRBV9, the J gene TRBJ1-3, with D perhaps matching TRBD1 (6 bases). The CDR3 runs to 14 residues. Trimming left V 0 bases short and J 2 bases short, with 6 bases between. From germline, CDR1 is SGDLS and CDR2 YYNGEE. Here the CDR3 reads CASSVGGPGNTIYF. Here the CDR3 DNA reads TGTGCCAGCAGCGTAGGGGGGCCTGGAAACACCATATATTTT.

The chain couples TRBV6-1 to TRBJ2-5; 14 bases line up with TRBD2. The germline V gene encodes CDR1 MNHNS and CDR2 SASEGT. This CDR3 contains 16 residues. The V segment lost 4 bases and the J segment 2 bases; nucleotides outside the gene matches: 3. The CDR3 is CASSGGLAGGQETQYF. The CDR3 bases are TGTGCCAGCAGTGGCGGACTAGCGGGGGGACAAGAGACCCAGTACTTC.

The chain carries TRBV7-3 and TRBJ2-1, with D possibly matching TRBD2 (6 bases). CDR3 length: 15 amino acids. V gave up 5 bases and J gave up 1 base, with 12 bases separating them. Germline V gives CDR1 SGHTA, CDR2 FQGTGA. The CDR3 loop reads CASSPIGSSYNEQFF. The CDR3 DNA is TGTGCCAGCAGCCCCATCGGGAGTTCCTACAATGAGCAGTTCTTC.

J is TRBJ2-2 and V is TRBV13, with a possible D match to TRBD2 (7 bases). CDR1 is PRHDT and CDR2 is FYEKMQ in the germline V gene (reference sequence). Trimming took 5 bases from V and 0 from J, leaving 25 bases between them. CDR3 size: 20 residues. The CDR3 spells CASSRAPRRGGSANTGELFF. DNA of the CDR3: TGTGCCAGCAGCCGAGCCCCCAGGAGGGGGGGGAGCGCGAACACCGGGGAGCTGTTTTTT. Filled out from reference TRBV13 and TRBJ2-2, the complete variable domain reads AAGVIQSPRHLIKEKRETATLKCYPIPRHDTVYWYQQGPGQDPQFLISFYEKMQSDKGSIPDRFSAQQFSDYHSELNMSSLELGDSALYFCASSRAPRRGGSANTGELFFGEGSRLTVL.

The V gene is TRBV19, the J gene TRBJ1-1; D not resolved. V shed 5 bases and J shed 4 bases, with 11 bases lying between them. Germline CDR1 is LNHDA and CDR2 is SQIVND (reference sequence). The CDR3 loop spans 13 amino acids. The CDR3 loop is CASSPSSVTEAFF. CDR3 DNA: TGTGCCAGTAGTCCCTCTTCAGTCACTGAAGCTTTCTTT.